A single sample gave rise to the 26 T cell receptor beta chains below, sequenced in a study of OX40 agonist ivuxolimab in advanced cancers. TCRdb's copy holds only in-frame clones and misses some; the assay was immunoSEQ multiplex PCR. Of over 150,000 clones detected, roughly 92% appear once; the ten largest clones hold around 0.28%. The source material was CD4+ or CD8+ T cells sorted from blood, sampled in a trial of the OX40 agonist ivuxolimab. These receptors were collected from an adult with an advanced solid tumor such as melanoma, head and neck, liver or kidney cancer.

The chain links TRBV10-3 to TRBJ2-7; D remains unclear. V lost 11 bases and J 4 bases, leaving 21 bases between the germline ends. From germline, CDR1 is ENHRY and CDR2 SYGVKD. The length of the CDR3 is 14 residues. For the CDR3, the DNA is TGTGCCCTACCACACCTGTTGGAGCCTTACGAGCAGTACTTC. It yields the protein CALPHLLEPYEQYF.

The chain's CDR3 is CAAAEGGALGYGYTF. CDR3 nucleotide sequence: TGCGCCGCTGCCGAAGGAGGGGCCCTAGGCTATGGCTACACCTTC. V and J are TRBV5-1 and TRBJ1-2, with D possibly being TRBD1 (5 bases). The CDR3 spans 15 residues. CDR1 and CDR2 (germline): SGHRS, YFSETQ. Trimming removed 10 bases at V and 4 bases at J, with 23 bases between.

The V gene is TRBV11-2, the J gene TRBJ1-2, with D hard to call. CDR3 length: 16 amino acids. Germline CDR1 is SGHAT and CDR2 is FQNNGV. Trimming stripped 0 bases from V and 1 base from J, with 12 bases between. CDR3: CASSLDLMRSNYGYTF. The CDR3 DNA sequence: TGTGCCAGCAGCTTAGATCTAATGCGGAGTAACTATGGCTACACCTTC.

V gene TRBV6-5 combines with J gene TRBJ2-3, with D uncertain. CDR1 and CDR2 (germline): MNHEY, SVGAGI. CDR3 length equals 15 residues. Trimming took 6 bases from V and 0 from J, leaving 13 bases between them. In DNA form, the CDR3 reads TGTGCCAGCAGGGTACAGTATTCTAGCACAGATACGCAGTATTTT. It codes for CASRVQYSSTDTQYF.

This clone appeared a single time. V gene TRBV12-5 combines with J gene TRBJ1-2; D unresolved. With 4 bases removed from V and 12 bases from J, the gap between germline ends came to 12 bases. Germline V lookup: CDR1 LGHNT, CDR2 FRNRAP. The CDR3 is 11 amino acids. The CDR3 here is CASGSREVHTF. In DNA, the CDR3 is TGTGCTAGTGGTTCACGGGAGGTCCACACCTTC.

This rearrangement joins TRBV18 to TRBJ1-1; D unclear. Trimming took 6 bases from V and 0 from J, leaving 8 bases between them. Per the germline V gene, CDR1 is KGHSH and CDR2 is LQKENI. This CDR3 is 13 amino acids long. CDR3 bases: TGTGCCAGCTCCCCTACAGTGAACACTGAAGCTTTCTTT. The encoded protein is CASSPTVNTEAFF.

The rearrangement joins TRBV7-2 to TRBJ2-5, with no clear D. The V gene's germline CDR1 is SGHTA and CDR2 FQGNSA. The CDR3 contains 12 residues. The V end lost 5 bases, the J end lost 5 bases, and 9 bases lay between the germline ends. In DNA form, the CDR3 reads TGTGCCAGCAGCCTCTCTGTGGAGACCCAGTACTTC. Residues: CASSLSVETQYF.

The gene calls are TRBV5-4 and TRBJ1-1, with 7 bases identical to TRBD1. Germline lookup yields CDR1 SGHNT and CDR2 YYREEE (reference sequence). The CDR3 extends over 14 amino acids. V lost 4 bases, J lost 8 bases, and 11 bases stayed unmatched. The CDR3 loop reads CASSLGGGAWEAFF. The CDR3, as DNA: TGTGCCAGCAGCCTCGGAGGGGGCGCATGGGAAGCTTTCTTT. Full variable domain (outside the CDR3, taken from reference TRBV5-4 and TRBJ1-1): ETGVTQSPTHLIKTRGQQVTLRCSSQSGHNTVSWYQQALGQGPQFIFQYYREEENGRGNFPPRFSGLQFPNYSSELNVNALELDDSALYLCASSLGGGAWEAFFGQGTRLTVV.

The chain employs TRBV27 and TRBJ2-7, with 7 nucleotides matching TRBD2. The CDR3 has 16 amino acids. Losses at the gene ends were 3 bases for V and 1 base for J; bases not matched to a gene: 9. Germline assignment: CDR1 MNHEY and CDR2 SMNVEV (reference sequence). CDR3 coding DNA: TGTGCCAGCAGTTTTTCTCTAGCGGCATTATCCTACGAGCAGTACTTC. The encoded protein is CASSFSLAALSYEQYF.

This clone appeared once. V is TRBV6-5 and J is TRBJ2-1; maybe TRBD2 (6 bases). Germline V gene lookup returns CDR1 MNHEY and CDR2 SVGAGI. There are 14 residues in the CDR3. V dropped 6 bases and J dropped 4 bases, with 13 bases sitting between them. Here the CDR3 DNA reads TGTGCCAGCAGGTCGGGACTTTTGTACAATGAGCAGTTCTTC. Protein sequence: CASRSGLLYNEQFF.

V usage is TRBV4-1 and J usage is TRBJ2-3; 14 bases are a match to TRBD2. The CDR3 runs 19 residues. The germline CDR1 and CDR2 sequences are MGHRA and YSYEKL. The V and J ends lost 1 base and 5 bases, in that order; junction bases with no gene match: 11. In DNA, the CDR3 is TGCGCCAGCAGCCAAGGGGGACTAGCGGGGGCAACCCACCGAGATACGCAGTATTTT. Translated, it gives CASSQGGLAGATHRDTQYF.

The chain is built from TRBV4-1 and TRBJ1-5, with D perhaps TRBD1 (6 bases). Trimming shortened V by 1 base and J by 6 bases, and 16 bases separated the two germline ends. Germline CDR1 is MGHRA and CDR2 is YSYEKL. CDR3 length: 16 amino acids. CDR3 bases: TGCGCCAGCAGCCAAGGGCGGGCCAGGGGTAGTCAGCCCCAGCATTTT. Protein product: CASSQGRARGSQPQHF.

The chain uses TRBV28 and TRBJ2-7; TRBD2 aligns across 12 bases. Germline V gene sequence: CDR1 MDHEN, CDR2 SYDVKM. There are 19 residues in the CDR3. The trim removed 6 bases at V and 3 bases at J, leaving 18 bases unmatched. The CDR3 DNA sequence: TGTGCCAGCAGACCCCCCCCAACTAGCGGGAGGTCCGTACGCTACGAGCAGTACTTC. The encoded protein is CASRPPPTSGRSVRYEQYF.

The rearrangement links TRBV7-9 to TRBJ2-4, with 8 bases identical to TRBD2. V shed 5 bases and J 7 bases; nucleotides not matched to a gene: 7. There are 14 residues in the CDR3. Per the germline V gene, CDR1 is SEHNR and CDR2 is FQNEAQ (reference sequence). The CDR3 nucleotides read TGTGCCAGCAGCCGACTAGCGTATGGGAACATTCAGTACTTC. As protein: CASSRLAYGNIQYF. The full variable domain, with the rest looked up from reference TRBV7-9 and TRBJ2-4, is DTGVSQNPRHKITKRGQNVTFRCDPISEHNRLYWYRQTLGQGPEFLTYFQNEAQLEKSRLLSDRFSAERPKGSFSTLEIQRTEQGDSAMYLCASSRLAYGNIQYFGAGTRLSVL.

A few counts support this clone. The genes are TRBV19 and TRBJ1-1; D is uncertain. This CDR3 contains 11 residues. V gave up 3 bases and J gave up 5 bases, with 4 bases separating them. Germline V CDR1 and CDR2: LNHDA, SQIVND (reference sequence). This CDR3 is CASSMRTEAFF. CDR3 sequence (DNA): TGTGCCAGTAGTATGAGGACTGAAGCTTTCTTT.

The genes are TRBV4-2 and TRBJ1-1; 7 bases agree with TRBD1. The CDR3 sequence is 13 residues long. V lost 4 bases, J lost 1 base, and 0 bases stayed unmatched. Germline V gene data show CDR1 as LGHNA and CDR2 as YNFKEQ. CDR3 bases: TGTGCCAGCAGCCGGACAGGGAACACTGAAGCTTTCTTT. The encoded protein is CASSRTGNTEAFF.

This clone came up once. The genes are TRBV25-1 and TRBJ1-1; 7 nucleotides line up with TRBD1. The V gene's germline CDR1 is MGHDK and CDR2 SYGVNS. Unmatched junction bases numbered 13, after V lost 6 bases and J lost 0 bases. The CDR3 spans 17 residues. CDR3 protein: CASSPLEGGQLNTEAFF. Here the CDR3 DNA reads TGTGCCAGCAGCCCCCTTGAGGGGGGACAGTTGAACACTGAAGCTTTCTTT. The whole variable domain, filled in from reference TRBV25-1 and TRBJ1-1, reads EADIYQTPRYLVIGTGKKITLECSQTMGHDKMYWYQQDPGMELHLIHYSYGVNSTEKGDLSSESTVSRIRTEHFPLTLESARPSHTSQYLCASSPLEGGQLNTEAFFGQGTRLTVV.

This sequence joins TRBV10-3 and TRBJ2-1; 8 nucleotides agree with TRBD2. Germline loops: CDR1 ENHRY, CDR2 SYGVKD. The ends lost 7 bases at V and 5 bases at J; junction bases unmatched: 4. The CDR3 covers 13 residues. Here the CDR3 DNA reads TGTGCCATCACCGAGCGGGAGAACAATGAGCAGTTCTTC. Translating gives CAITERENNEQFF.

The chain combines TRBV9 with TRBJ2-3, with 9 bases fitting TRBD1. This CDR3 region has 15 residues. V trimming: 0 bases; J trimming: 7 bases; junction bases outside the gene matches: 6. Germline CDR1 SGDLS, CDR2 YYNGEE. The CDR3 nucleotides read TGTGCCAGCAGCGTAGAGGGACAGGGTTGGTATACGCAGTATTTT. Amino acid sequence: CASSVEGQGWYTQYF.

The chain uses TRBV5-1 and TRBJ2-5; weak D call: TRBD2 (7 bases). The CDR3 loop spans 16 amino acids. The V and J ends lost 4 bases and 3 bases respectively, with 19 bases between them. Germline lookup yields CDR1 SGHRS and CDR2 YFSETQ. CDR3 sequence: CASSLLGRGPKETQYF. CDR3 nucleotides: TGCGCCAGCAGCCTCCTTGGGCGGGGGCCTAAAGAGACCCAGTACTTC.

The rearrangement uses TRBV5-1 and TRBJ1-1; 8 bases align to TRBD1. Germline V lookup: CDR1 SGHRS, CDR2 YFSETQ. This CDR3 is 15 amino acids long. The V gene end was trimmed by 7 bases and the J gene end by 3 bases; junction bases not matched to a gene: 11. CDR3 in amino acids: CASGTGQGGDTEAFF. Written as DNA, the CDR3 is TGCGCCAGCGGAACCGGACAGGGTGGGGACACTGAAGCTTTCTTT.

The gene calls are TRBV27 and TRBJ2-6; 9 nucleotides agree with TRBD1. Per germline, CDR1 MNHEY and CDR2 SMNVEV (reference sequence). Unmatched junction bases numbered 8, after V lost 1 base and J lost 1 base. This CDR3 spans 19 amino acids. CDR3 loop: CASSLYYPGTGSGANVLTF. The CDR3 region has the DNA TGTGCCAGCAGTTTATACTACCCCGGGACAGGGTCTGGGGCCAACGTCCTGACTTTC.

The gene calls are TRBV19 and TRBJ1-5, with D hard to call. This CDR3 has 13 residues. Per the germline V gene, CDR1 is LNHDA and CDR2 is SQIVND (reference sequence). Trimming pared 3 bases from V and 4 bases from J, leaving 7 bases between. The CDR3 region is CASSMRRNQPQHF. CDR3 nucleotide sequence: TGTGCCAGTAGTATGAGGCGGAATCAGCCCCAGCATTTT.

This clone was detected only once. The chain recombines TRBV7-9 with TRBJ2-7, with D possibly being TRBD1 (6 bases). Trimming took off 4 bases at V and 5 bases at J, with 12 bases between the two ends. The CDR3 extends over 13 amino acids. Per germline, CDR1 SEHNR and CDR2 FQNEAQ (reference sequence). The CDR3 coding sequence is TGTGCCAGCAGCTCACAGGGCATCGACGAGCAGTACTTC. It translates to CASSSQGIDEQYF. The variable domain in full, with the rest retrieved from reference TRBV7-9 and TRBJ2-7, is DTGVSQNPRHKITKRGQNVTFRCDPISEHNRLYWYRQTLGQGPEFLTYFQNEAQLEKSRLLSDRFSAERPKGSFSTLEIQRTEQGDSAMYLCASSSQGIDEQYFGPGTRLTVT.

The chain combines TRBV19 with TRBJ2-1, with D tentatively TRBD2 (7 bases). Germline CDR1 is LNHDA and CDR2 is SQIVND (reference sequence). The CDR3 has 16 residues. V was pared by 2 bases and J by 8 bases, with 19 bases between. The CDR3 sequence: CASSIREGGVVDEQFF. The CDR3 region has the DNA TGTGCCAGTAGTATAAGAGAGGGGGGGGTCGTGGATGAGCAGTTCTTC.

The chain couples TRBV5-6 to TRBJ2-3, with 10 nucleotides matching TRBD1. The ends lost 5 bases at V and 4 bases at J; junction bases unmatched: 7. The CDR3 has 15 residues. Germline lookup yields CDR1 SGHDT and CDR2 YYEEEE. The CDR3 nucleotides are TGTGCCAGCAGATACCGGGACAGGGGCCCAGATACGCAGTATTTT. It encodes CASRYRDRGPDTQYF. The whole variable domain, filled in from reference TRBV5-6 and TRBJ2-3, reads DAGVTQSPTHLIKTRGQQVTLRCSPKSGHDTVSWYQQALGQGPQFIFQYYEEEERQRGNFPDRFSGHQFPNYSSELNVNALLLGDSALYLCASRYRDRGPDTQYFGPGTRLTVL.